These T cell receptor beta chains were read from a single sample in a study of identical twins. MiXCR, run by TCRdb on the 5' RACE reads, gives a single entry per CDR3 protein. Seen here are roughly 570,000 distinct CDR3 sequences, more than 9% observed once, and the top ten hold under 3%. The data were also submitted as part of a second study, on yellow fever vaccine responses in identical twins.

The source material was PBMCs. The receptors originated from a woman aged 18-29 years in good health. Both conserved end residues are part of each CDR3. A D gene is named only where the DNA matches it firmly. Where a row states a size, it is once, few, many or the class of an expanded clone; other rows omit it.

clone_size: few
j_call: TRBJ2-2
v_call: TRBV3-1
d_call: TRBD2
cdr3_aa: CASSQDLWGGNTGELFF
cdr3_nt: TGTGCCAGCAGCCAAGATCTCTGGGGGGGGAACACCGGGGAGCTGTTTTTT

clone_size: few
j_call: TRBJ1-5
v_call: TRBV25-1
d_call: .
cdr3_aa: CASSEYGGNQPQHF
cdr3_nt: TGTGCCAGCAGTGAATACGGGGGAAATCAGCCCCAGCATTTT

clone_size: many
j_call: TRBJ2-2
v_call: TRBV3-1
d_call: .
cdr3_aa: CASSRRTRETPGELFF
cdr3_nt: TGTGCCAGCAGCCGCCGAACCAGGGAGACCCCCGGGGAGCTGTTTTTT

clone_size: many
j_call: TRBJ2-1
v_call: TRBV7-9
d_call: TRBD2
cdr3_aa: CASSASGISVDEQFF
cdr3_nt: TGTGCCAGCAGCGCTAGCGGGATCTCGGTAGATGAGCAGTTCTTC

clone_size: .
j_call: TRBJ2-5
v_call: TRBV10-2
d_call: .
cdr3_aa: CASSESKGGLETQYF
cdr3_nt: TGCGCCAGCAGTGAGTCGAAGGGGGGATTAGAGACCCAGTACTTC

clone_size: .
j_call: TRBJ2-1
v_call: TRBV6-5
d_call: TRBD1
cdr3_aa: CASSYSTKQGAWNEQFF
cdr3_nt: TGTGCCAGCAGTTACTCGACTAAACAGGGGGCTTGGAATGAGCAGTTCTTC

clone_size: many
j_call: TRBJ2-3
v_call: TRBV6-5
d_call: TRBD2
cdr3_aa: CASSYDGSGLGKSTDTQYF
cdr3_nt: TGTGCCAGCAGTTACGACGGATCGGGACTAGGAAAAAGCACAGATACGCAGTATTTT

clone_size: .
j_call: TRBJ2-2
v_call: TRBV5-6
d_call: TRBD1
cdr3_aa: CASSDDRGMYTGELFF
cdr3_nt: TGTGCCAGCAGCGACGACAGGGGGATGTACACCGGGGAGCTGTTTTTT

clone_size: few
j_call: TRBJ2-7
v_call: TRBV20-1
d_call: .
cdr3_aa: CSARWELSYEQYF
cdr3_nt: TGCAGTGCTAGGTGGGAACTATCCTACGAGCAGTACTTC

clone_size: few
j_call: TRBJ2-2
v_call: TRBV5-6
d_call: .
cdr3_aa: CASSLNPEAGELFF
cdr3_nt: TGTGCCAGCAGCTTGAACCCCGAAGCCGGGGAGCTGTTTTTT

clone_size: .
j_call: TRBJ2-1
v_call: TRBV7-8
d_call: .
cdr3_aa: CASVPGNNEQFF
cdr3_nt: TGTGCCAGCGTTCCGGGAAACAATGAGCAGTTCTTC